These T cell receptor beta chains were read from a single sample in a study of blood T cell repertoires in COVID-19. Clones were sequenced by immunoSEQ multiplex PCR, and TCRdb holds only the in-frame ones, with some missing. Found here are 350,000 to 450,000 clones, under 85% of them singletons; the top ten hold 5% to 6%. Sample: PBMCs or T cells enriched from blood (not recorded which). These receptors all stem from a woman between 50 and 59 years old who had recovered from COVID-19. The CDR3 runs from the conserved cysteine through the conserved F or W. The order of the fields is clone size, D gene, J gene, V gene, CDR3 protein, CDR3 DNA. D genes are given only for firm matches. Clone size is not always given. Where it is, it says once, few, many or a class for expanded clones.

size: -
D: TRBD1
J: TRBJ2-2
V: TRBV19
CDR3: CASSISGLWGQGDTGELFF
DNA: TGTGCCAGTAGTATCTCCGGGCTGTGGGGACAGGGGGACACCGGGGAGCTGTTTTTT

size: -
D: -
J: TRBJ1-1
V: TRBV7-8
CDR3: CASSTEPQGQGTEAFF
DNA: TGTGCCAGCAGCACCGAACCTCAGGGGCAGGGCACTGAAGCTTTCTTT

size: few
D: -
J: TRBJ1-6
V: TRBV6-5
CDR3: CASRRSAGHSPLHF
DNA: TGTGCCAGCAGAAGGTCAGCAGGTCATTCACCCCTCCACTTT

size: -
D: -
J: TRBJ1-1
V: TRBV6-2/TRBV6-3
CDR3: CASSYTVLNTEAFF
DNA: TGTGCCAGCAGTTACACGGTTCTGAACACTGAAGCTTTCTTT

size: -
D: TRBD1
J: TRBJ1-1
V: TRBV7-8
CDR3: CASSLARTGARTEAFF
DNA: TGTGCCAGCAGCTTAGCGCGGACAGGGGCACGTACTGAAGCTTTCTTT

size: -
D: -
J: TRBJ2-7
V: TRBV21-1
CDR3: CASSKGQGESYEQYF
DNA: TGTGCCAGCAGCAAGGGACAGGGGGAATCCTACGAGCAGTACTTC

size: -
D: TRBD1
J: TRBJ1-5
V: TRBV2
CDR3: CASQGGGQPQHF
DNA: TGTGCCTCCCAGGGGGGCGGTCAGCCCCAGCATTTT

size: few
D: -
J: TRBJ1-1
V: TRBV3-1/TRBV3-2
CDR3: CASSQAYGTEAFF
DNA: TGTGCCAGCAGCCAAGCCTACGGGACTGAAGCTTTCTTT

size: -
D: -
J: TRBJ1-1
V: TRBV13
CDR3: CASSLGLRERTEAFF
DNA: TGTGCCAGCAGCTTAGGCTTGCGGGAAAGAACTGAAGCTTTCTTT

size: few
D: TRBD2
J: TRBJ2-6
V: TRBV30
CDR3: CASNSGRARGANVLTF
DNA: TGTGCCTCGAATAGCGGGAGGGCTCGTGGGGCCAACGTCCTGACTTTC

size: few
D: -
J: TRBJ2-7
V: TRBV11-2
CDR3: CASSLEAGVYEQYF
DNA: TGTGCCAGCAGCTTAGAAGCAGGCGTCTACGAGCAGTACTTC

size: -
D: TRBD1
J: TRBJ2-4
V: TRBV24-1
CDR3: CATSDFKPRQGSKNIQYF
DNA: TGTGCCACCAGTGATTTCAAACCGCGACAGGGTTCCAAAAACATTCAGTACTTC

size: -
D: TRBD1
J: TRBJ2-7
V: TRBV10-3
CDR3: CAISEFSRALTGGPRGQYF
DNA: TGTGCCATCAGTGAGTTCTCACGCGCCCTTACAGGGGGCCCCAGGGGGCAGTACTTC

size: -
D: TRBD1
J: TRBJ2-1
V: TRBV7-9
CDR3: CASSFTGTGGSGDEQFF
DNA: TGTGCCAGCAGCTTCACCGGGACAGGGGGTAGTGGGGATGAGCAGTTCTTC

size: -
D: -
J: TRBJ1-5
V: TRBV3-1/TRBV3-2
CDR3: CASSQDGARQPQHF
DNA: TGTGCCAGCAGCCAAGATGGGGCACGGCAGCCCCAGCATTTT

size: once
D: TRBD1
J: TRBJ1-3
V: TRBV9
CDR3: CASSVQPPTGASGNTIYF
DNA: TGTGCCAGCAGCGTACAACCCCCCACAGGGGCCTCTGGAAACACCATATATTTT

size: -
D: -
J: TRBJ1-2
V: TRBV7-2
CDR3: CASSFPSGVGNGYTF
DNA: TGTGCCAGCAGCTTCCCTTCAGGGGTAGGGAATGGCTACACCTTC

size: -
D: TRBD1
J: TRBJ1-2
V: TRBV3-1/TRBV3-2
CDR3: CASSPRQGAGGYTF
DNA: TGTGCCAGCAGCCCCCGACAGGGGGCGGGCGGCTACACCTTC

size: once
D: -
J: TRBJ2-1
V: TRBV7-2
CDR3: CASSLTGFVNEQFF
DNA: TGTGCCAGCAGCTTAACGGGATTCGTCAATGAGCAGTTCTTC

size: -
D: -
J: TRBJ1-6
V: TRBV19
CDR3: CASSNTVNNSPLHF
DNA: TGTGCCAGTAGTAATACAGTTAATAATTCACCCCTCCACTTT

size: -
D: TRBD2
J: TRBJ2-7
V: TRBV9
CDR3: CASSVASGSDEQYF
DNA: TGTGCCAGCAGCGTAGCTAGCGGGAGCGACGAGCAGTACTTC

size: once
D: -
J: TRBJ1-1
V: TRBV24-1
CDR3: CATSDSMNTEAFF
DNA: TGTGCCACCAGTGATTCCATGAACACTGAAGCTTTCTTT

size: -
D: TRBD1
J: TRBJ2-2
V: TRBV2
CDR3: CASRDSYLVGWELFF
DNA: TGTGCCAGCCGGGACAGTTATTTGGTCGGTTGGGAGCTGTTTTTT

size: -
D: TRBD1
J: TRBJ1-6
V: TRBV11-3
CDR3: CASSPRGQGNNSPLHF
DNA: TGTGCCAGCAGCCCCCGGGGACAGGGGAATAATTCACCCCTCCACTTT

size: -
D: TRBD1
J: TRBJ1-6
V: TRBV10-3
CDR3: CAIRGQGGNNSPLHF
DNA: TGTGCCATCAGGGGACAGGGAGGGAATAATTCACCCCTCCACTTT

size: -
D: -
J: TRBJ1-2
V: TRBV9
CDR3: CASSVGPETNYGYTF
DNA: TGTGCCAGCAGCGTAGGTCCGGAGACTAACTATGGCTACACCTTC

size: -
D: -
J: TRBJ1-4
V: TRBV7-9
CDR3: CASSFSLQGNEKLFF
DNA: TGTGCCAGCAGCTTTTCTTTACAGGGTAATGAAAAACTGTTTTTT

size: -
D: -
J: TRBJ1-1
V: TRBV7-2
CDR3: CASSLEARVMNTEAFF
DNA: TGTGCCAGCAGCTTAGAGGCCAGGGTCATGAACACTGAAGCTTTCTTT

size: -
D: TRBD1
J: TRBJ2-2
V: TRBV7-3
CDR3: CASSLTVWTGDTGELFF
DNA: TGTGCCAGCAGCTTAACGGTGTGGACAGGGGACACCGGGGAGCTGTTTTTT

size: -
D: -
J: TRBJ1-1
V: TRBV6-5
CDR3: CASTPRGIGNTEAFF
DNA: TGTGCCAGCACTCCCCGGGGGATAGGGAACACTGAAGCTTTCTTT

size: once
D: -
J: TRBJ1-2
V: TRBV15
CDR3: CATREARANYGYTF
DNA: TGTGCCACCAGAGAGGCACGCGCTAACTATGGCTACACCTTC

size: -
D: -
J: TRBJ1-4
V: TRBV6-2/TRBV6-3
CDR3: CASSYSGGREKLFF
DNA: TGTGCCAGCAGTTACTCGGGGGGAAGAGAAAAACTGTTTTTT

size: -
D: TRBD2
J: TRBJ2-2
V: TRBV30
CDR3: CAWRTAGTGELFF
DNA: TGTGCCTGGAGGACAGCGGGGACCGGGGAGCTGTTTTTT

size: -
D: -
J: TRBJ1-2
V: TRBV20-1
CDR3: CSGDSNYGYTF
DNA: TGCAGCGGTGACAGTAACTATGGCTACACCTTC

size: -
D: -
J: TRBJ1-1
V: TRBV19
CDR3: CASTRHRDTEAFF
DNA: TGTGCCAGTACCCGCCACCGGGACACTGAAGCTTTCTTT

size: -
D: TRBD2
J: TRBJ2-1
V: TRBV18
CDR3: CASSLSIAGGVNEQFF
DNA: TGTGCCAGCTCCCTGTCTATAGCGGGAGGTGTCAATGAGCAGTTCTTC

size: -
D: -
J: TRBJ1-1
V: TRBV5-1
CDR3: CASGGLNTEAFF
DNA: TGCGCCAGCGGGGGCCTGAACACTGAAGCTTTCTTT

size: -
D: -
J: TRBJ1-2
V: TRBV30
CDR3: CAWSVPWTDVKSGYTF
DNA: TGTGCCTGGAGTGTACCGTGGACAGACGTTAAAAGTGGCTACACCTTC

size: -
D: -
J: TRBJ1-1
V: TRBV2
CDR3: CASRIEQGSVEAFF
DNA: TGTGCCAGCAGGATCGAACAGGGAAGTGTTGAAGCTTTCTTT

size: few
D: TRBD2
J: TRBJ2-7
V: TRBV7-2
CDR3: CASSLAGRGPHEQYF
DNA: TGTGCCAGCAGCTTAGCGGGGAGGGGTCCCCACGAGCAGTACTTC

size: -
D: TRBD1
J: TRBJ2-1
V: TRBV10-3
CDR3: CAISGGTQGIRGSYNEQFF
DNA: TGTGCCATCAGTGGGGGCACACAGGGGATTAGGGGATCCTACAATGAGCAGTTCTTC

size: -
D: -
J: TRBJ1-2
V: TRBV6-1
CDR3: CASSEGGMDYGYTF
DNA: TGTGCCAGCAGTGAAGGGGGCATGGACTATGGCTACACCTTC

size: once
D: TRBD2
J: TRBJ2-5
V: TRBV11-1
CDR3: CASSTGLPGETQYF
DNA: TGTGCCAGCAGCACGGGACTACCTGGGGAGACCCAGTACTTC

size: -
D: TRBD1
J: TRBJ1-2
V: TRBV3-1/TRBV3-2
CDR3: CASSSQGGYGYTF
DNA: TGTGCCAGCAGCTCTCAGGGGGGCTATGGCTACACCTTC

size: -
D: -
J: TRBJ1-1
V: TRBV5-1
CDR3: CASSLGQGLNTEAFF
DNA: TGCGCCAGCAGCTTGGGGCAGGGTCTGAACACTGAAGCTTTCTTT

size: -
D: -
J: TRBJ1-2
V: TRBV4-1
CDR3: CASSQEGGTPRYGYTF
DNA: TGCGCCAGCAGCCAAGAGGGGGGGACACCTAGGTATGGCTACACCTTC

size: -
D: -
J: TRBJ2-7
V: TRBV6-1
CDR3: CASSEEARVNYDEQYF
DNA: TGTGCCAGCAGTGAAGAAGCTCGGGTTAATTATGACGAGCAGTACTTC